The 24 T cell receptor beta chains below were found in one sample sequenced in a study of blood T cell repertoires in COVID-19. TCRdb keeps only in-frame clones here, not all; method: immunoSEQ multiplex PCR. The data show approximately 75,000 clones, with about four fifths seen just once and approximately 7% held by the top ten. The sequenced sample consisted of peripheral blood. The origin of the receptors is a human donor in a cohort sampled during active COVID-19.

The genes are TRBV5-4 and TRBJ1-2; TRBD1 is a possible D gene (6 bases). Per the germline V gene, CDR1 is SGHNT and CDR2 is YYREEE (reference sequence). CDR3 length: 16 residues. The V and J ends lost 3 bases and 1 base respectively, with 16 bases between them. CDR3 in DNA: TGTGCCAGCAGCTCATTATACAGGGACCATAACTATGGCTACACCTTC. This gives the protein CASSSLYRDHNYGYTF.

The rearrangement joins TRBV30 to TRBJ2-7, with TRBD1 as a possible D gene (5 bases). Germline V gene lookup returns CDR1 GTSNPN and CDR2 SVGIG (reference sequence). The CDR3 spans 13 residues. The CDR3 coding sequence is TGTGCTTATAGAATGGCAGGGAAACACGAGCAGTACTTC. This codes for CAYRMAGKHEQYF. Combining the CDR3 with reference TRBV30 and TRBJ2-7 gives the whole variable domain SQTIHQWPATLVQPVGSPLSLECTVEGTSNPNLYWYRQAAGRGLQLLFYSVGIGQISSEVPQNLSASRPQDRQFILSSKKLLLSDSGFYLCAYRMAGKHEQYFGPGTRLTVT.

The genes are TRBV7-2 and TRBJ2-7, with D tentatively TRBD2 (6 bases). This CDR3 has 15 residues. V was cut by 5 bases and J by 4 bases, with 18 bases left in between. Looked up from germline, CDR1 is SGHTA and CDR2 is FQGNSA. This CDR3 reads CASSRGTDGAYEQYF. In DNA form, the CDR3 reads TGTGCCAGCAGCCGGGGGACTGACGGAGCATACGAGCAGTACTTC. Using reference TRBV7-2 and TRBJ2-7 for the parts outside the CDR3, the full variable domain is GAGVSQSPSNKVTEKGKDVELRCDPISGHTALYWYRQSLGQGLEFLIYFQGNSAPDKSGLPSDRFSAERTGGSVSTLTIQRTQQEDSAVYLCASSRGTDGAYEQYFGPGTRLTVT.

V gene TRBV6-2 or TRBV6-3 combines with J gene TRBJ2-1; 14 bases agree with TRBD2. The CDR3 runs to 17 residues. J gave up 3 bases and V 5 bases, and 6 bases lay outside the gene matches. Per germline, CDR1 MNHEY and CDR2 SVGEGT. The CDR3 nucleotides read TGTGCCAGCAGTCCGGGACTAGCGGGGGCCCTCTACAATGAGCAGTTCTTC. Protein sequence: CASSPGLAGALYNEQFF.

The chain combines TRBV6-6 with TRBJ1-1; D remains ambiguous. The CDR3 totals 15 residues. Per the germline V gene, CDR1 is MNHNY and CDR2 is SVGAGI (reference sequence). With 2 bases removed from V and 5 bases from J, the gap between germline ends came to 15 bases. Here the CDR3 DNA reads TGTGCCAGCAGTTACGGTGAGGGTAGGAGTACTGAAGCTTTCTTT. It is translated as CASSYGEGRSTEAFF.

The chain links TRBV3-1 (or the pseudogene TRBV3-2) to TRBJ2-1; 9 bases map to TRBD1. CDR1 LGHDT and CDR2 YNNKEL come from the germline V gene (reference sequence). The V segment lost 4 bases and the J segment 15 bases; nucleotides outside the gene matches: 7. This CDR3 spans 12 amino acids. This chain's CDR3 is CASSLGQGRAFF. DNA of the CDR3: TGTGCCAGCAGCCTCGGACAGGGGAGGGCGTTCTTC.

In DNA form, the CDR3 reads TGTGCCAGCAGGACCGGGTCGGTGGCGTACAATGAGCAGTTCTTC. The encoded protein is CASRTGSVAYNEQFF. The rearrangement uses TRBV6-5 and TRBJ2-1; no clear D gene. The ends were cut back, 6 bases at V and 4 bases at J, with 16 bases in the middle. The CDR3 is made up of 15 amino acids. In germline, CDR1 is MNHEY, CDR2 SVGAGI.

Comment on this clone: A junction end diverges from the germline sequence, so it may reflect a read error. The V gene is TRBV7-7, the J gene TRBJ1-1; a weak D match, TRBD1 (5 bases). This CDR3 region has 14 residues. Germline V lookup: CDR1 SSHAT, CDR2 FNYEAQ (reference sequence). The CDR3 region has the DNA TGTGCTAGCAGCTTTCAGGGTCCGAACACTGAAGCTTTCTTT. Translation: CASSFQGPNTEAFF.

The chain joins TRBV6-5 to TRBJ2-3, with D hard to call. The V and J ends lost 5 bases and 4 bases respectively, with 13 bases between them. The CDR3 totals 14 residues. CDR1 MNHEY and CDR2 SVGAGI come from the germline V gene. CDR3 DNA sequence: TGTGCCAGCAGTCTGGTCAGGCTCGCAGATACGCAGTATTTT. This sequence encodes CASSLVRLADTQYF.

The chain is built from TRBV9 and TRBJ1-3, with 7 bases lining up with TRBD1. With V trimmed by 0 bases and J by 8 bases, 14 bases remained unmatched. This CDR3 comprises 17 residues. The germline CDR1 and CDR2 sequences are SGDLS and YYNGEE. DNA for the CDR3: TGTGCCAGCAGCGTAGACCTCGACAGGGCTGTACGGGACACCATATATTTT. This gives the protein CASSVDLDRAVRDTIYF.

This clone was observed a handful of times. V is TRBV7-8 and J is TRBJ1-1; possible D gene TRBD1, 5 bases. Germline CDR1 and CDR2: SGHVS and FQNEAQ. This CDR3 has 11 amino acids. Trimming left V 5 bases short and J 10 bases short, with 11 bases between. For the CDR3, the DNA is TGTGCCAGCAGCCCAGACAGTCGAGCTTTCTTT. Its translation: CASSPDSRAFF.

This chain joins TRBV7-9 and TRBJ2-7; 7 nucleotides agree with TRBD1. CDR1 and CDR2 (germline): SEHNR, FQNEAQ (reference sequence). The V and J ends lost 1 base and 0 bases, in that order; junction bases with no gene match: 9. The CDR3 has 17 amino acids. The CDR3 DNA reads TGTGCCAGCAGCTTAGGTGGGGTGCAGGGGGTCTCCTACGAGCAGTACTTC. Amino acids: CASSLGGVQGVSYEQYF.

The chain couples TRBV18 to TRBJ1-6, with TRBD1 matching over 8 bases. In germline, CDR1 is KGHSH, CDR2 LQKENI. The V gene end was trimmed by 4 bases and the J gene end by 10 bases; junction bases not matched to a gene: 15. This CDR3 region has 17 residues. CDR3 protein: CASSQNGQGGASSPLHF. The CDR3 bases are TGTGCCAGCTCACAAAACGGACAGGGCGGAGCAAGCTCACCCCTCCACTTT.

The V gene is TRBV6-5, the J gene TRBJ1-3; no reliable D call. Germline V gives CDR1 MNHEY, CDR2 SVGAGI. The CDR3 runs to 15 residues. The ends were cut back, 5 bases at V and 2 bases at J, with 13 bases in the middle. The CDR3 DNA reads as TGTGCCAGCAGTAAAACAAGAACCCCTGGAAACACCATATATTTT. This translates into CASSKTRTPGNTIYF.

The V and J genes are TRBV7-9 and TRBJ2-7; possible D gene TRBD2, 6 bases. The CDR3 extends over 13 amino acids. V was shortened by 2 bases and J by 7 bases, with 12 bases between the two germline ends. Germline assignment: CDR1 SEHNR and CDR2 FQNEAQ (reference sequence). DNA for the CDR3: TGTGCCAGCAGCTTATTCGATGGGAGGGAGCAGTACTTC. It encodes CASSLFDGREQYF.

DNA of the CDR3: TGTGCCAGCAGCTTAGTGGGCCTCTATAATTCACCCCTCCACTTT. Translation: CASSLVGLYNSPLHF. The genes are TRBV11-2 and TRBJ1-6; D call uncertain. Between the trimmed V and J ends, which lost 1 base and 3 bases, there was a span of 7 bases. The CDR3 length is 15 residues. Germline values: CDR1 SGHAT, CDR2 FQNNGV.

This clone was detected once. J is TRBJ1-5 and V is TRBV24-1, with 11 bases aligning to TRBD1. Germline loops: CDR1 KGHDR, CDR2 SFDVKD. The CDR3 runs 16 residues. The V gene end was trimmed by 3 bases and the J gene end by 6 bases; junction bases not matched to a gene: 6. The CDR3 loop reads CATSDTRTGGVQPQHF. As DNA, the CDR3 is TGTGCCACCAGTGATACGCGGACAGGGGGCGTTCAGCCCCAGCATTTT.

The rearrangement joins TRBV6-5 to TRBJ1-1; D gene unclear. V was clipped by 6 bases and J by 9 bases, with 17 bases between them. The CDR3 length is 13 residues. CDR1 and CDR2 from the germline V gene are MNHEY and SVGAGI. The CDR3 DNA follows: TGTGCCAGCAGGCCCTGGACTGGGCAGCAAGCTTTCTTT. This translates into CASRPWTGQQAFF.

This chain connects TRBV4-1 to TRBJ2-7, with a tentative D call TRBD1 (6 bases). Germline V gene data show CDR1 as MGHRA and CDR2 as YSYEKL. The V end was cut by 0 bases, the J end by 4 bases, with 13 bases between. The CDR3 is made up of 15 amino acids. In nucleotides, the CDR3 is TGCGCCAGCAGCCAAGATCTGACAGGTGATTACGAGCAGTACTTC. Protein product: CASSQDLTGDYEQYF.

The chain joins TRBV7-9 to TRBJ1-2; 8 bases are a match to TRBD1. CDR1 and CDR2 from the germline V gene are SEHNR and FQNEAQ (reference sequence). This CDR3 has 15 amino acids. The junction had 9 bases not matched to a gene; V was cut back by 5 bases and J by 4 bases. Here the CDR3 reads CASSLDRGQLYGYTF. CDR3 DNA: TGTGCCAGCAGCCTAGACAGGGGACAGCTCTATGGCTACACCTTC.

The chain carries TRBV20-1 and TRBJ1-2; possible D gene TRBD1, 5 bases. CDR1 is DFQATT, CDR2 SNEGSKA, per germline (reference sequence). Trimming took 3 bases from V and 0 from J, leaving 11 bases between them. CDR3 size: 14 residues. CDR3: CSASWGGANYGYTF. DNA of the CDR3: TGCAGTGCTAGTTGGGGGGGAGCTAACTATGGCTACACCTTC.

The chain carries TRBV20-1 and TRBJ2-5; perhaps TRBD2 as D (5 bases). The germline gives CDR1 DFQATT, CDR2 SNEGSKA (reference sequence). Between the trimmed V and J ends, which lost 6 bases and 11 bases, there was a span of 16 bases. The CDR3 totals 11 residues. The CDR3 loop is CSANIGGRQYF. As DNA, the CDR3 is TGCAGTGCCAACATAGGAGGTAGACAGTACTTC.

The chain employs TRBV7-9 and TRBJ2-4; D gene ambiguous. Trimming took 5 bases from V and 8 from J, leaving 7 bases between them. CDR1 is SEHNR and CDR2 is FQNEAQ in the germline V gene (reference sequence). The CDR3 consists of 11 residues. DNA of the CDR3: TGTGCCAGCAGCGGTAGTGACATTCAGTACTTC. It yields the protein CASSGSDIQYF.

A single count supports this clone. The V and J genes are TRBV28 and TRBJ1-1; TRBD1 might be the D (5 bases). V was pared by 7 bases and J by 1 base, with 7 bases between. CDR3 length: 12 residues. Looked up from germline, CDR1 is MDHEN and CDR2 is SYDVKM. CDR3 sequence (DNA): TGTGCCAGCATCGGGGGGAACACTGAAGCTTTCTTT. It translates to CASIGGNTEAFF.